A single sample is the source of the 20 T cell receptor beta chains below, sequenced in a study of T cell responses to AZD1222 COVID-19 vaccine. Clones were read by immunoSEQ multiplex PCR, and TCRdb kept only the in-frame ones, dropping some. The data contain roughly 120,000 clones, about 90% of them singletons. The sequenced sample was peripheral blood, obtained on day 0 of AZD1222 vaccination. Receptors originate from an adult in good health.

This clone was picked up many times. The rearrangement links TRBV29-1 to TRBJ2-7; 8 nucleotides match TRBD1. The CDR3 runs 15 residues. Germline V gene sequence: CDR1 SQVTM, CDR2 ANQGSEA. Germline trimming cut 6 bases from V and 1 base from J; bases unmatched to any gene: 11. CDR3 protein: CSVFLTGQVSYEQYF. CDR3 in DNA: TGCAGCGTGTTCTTAACGGGACAGGTTTCCTACGAGCAGTACTTC.

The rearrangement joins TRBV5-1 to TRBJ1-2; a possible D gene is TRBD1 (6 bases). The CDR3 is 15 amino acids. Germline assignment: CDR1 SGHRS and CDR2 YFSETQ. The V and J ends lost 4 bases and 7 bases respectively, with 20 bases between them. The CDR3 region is CASSPEPGGGSGYTF. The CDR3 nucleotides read TGCGCCAGCAGCCCCGAACCGGGGGGCGGGTCTGGCTACACCTTC.

CDR3 sequence reads: CASSQPGQGTMRNQPQHF. In DNA form, the CDR3 reads TGTGCCAGCAGTCAGCCGGGACAGGGGACGATGCGCAATCAGCCCCAGCATTTT. The genes are TRBV6-6 and TRBJ1-5, with 10 bases that match TRBD1. Germline CDR1 reads MNHNY; CDR2 reads SVGAGI (reference sequence). The CDR3 loop spans 18 amino acids. The V and J ends lost 5 bases and 2 bases, in that order; junction bases with no gene match: 12.

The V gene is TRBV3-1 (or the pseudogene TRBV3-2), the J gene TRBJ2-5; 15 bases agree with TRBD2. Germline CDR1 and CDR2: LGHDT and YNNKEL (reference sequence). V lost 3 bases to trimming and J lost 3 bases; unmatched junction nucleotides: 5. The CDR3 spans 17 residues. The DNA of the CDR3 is TGTGCCAGCAGCCAGGGACTAGCGGGGGGTGATGAAGAGACCCAGTACTTC. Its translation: CASSQGLAGGDEETQYF.

As DNA, the CDR3 is TGTGCCAGCAGTTACTCGGGGATCTCAAGGGATACGCAGTATTTT. Translating gives CASSYSGISRDTQYF. The chain couples TRBV6-2 or TRBV6-3 to TRBJ2-3; no reliable D call. Per the germline V gene, CDR1 is MNHEY and CDR2 is SVGEGT. V shed 0 bases and J shed 6 bases, with 13 bases lying between them. The CDR3 is made up of 15 amino acids.

In nucleotides, the CDR3 is TGTGCCAGCTCACCAAATTCCGGGACAGGGGGCTTCTACGAGCAGTACTTC. Encoded protein: CASSPNSGTGGFYEQYF. V is TRBV18 and J is TRBJ2-7, with 12 bases identical to TRBD1. The CDR3 runs 17 residues. V lost 2 bases and J lost 3; bases outside the gene matches: 8. Germline lookup yields CDR1 KGHSH and CDR2 LQKENI.

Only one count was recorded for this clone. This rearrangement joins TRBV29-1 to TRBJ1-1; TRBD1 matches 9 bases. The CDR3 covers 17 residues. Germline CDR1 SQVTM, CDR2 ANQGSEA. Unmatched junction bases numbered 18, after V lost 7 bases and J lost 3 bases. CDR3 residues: CSGRPGQGSIGDTEAFF. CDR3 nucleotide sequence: TGCAGCGGACGACCGGGACAGGGAAGTATAGGAGACACTGAAGCTTTCTTT.

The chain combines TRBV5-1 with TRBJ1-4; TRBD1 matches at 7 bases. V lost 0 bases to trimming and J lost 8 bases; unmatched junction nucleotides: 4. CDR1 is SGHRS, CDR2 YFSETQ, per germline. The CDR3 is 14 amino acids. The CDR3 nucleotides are TGCGCCAGCAGCTTGGGACAGGGCGGAGAAAAACTGTTTTTT. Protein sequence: CASSLGQGGEKLFF.

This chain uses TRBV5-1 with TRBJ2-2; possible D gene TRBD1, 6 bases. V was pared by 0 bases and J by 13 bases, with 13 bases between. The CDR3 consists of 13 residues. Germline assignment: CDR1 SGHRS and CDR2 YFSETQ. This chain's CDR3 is CASSLEGTRMLFF. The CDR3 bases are TGCGCCAGCAGCTTGGAGGGGACACGTATGCTGTTTTTT.

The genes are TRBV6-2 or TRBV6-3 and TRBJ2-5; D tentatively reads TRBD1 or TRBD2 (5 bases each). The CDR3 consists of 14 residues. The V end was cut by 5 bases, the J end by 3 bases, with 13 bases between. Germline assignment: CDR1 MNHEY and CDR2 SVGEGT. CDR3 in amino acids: CASSVGTLKETQYF. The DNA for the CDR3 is TGTGCCAGCAGTGTCGGGACGCTTAAAGAGACCCAGTACTTC.

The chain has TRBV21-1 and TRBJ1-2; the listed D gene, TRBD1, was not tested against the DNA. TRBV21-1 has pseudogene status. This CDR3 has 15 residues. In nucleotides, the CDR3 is TGTGCCAGCAGCAAATGGTCAGGGCTTGGATATGGCTACACCTTC. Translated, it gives CASSKWSGLGYGYTF.

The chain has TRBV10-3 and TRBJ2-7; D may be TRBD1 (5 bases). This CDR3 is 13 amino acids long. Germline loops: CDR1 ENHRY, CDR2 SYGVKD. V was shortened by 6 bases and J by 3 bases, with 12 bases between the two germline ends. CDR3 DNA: TGTGCCATCAGAGAAGGGGCAAACTACGAGCAGTACTTC. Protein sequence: CAIREGANYEQYF.

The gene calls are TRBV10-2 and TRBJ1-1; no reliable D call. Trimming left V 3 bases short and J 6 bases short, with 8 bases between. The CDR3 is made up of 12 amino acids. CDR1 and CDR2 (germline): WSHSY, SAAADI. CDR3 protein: CASSDPQSEAFF. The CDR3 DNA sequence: TGCGCCAGCAGTGATCCCCAGTCTGAAGCTTTCTTT.

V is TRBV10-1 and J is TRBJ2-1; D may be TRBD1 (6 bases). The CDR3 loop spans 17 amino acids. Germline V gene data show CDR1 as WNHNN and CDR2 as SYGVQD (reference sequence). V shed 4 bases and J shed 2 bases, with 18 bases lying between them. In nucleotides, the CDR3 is TGCGCCAGCAGTGTATCGCAGGGGAATAGGGCCTACAATGAGCAGTTCTTC. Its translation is CASSVSQGNRAYNEQFF.

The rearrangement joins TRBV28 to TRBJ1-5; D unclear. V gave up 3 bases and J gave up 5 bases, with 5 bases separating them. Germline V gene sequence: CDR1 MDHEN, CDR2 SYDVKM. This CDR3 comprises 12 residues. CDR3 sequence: CASSFEDQPQHF. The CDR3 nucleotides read TGTGCCAGCAGTTTTGAGGATCAGCCCCAGCATTTT. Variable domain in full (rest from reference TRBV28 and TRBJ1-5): DVKVTQSSRYLVKRTGEKVFLECVQDMDHENMFWYRQDPGLGLRLIYFSYDVKMKEKGDIPEGYSVSREKKERFSLILESASTNQTSMYLCASSFEDQPQHFGDGTRLSIL.

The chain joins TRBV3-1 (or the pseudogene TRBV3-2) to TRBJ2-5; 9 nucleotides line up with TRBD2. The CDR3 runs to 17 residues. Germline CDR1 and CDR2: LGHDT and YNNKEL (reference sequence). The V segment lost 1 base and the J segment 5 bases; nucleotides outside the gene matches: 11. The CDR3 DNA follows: TGTGCCAGCAGCCAAGCGATCTCTAGCGGGGCTTGGGAGACCCAGTACTTC. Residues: CASSQAISSGAWETQYF.

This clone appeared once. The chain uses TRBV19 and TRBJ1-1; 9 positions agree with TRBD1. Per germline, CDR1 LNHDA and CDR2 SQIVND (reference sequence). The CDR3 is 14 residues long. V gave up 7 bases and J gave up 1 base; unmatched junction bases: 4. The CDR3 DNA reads TGTGCCAGTAACCCGACAGGGGGGAACACTGAAGCTTTCTTT. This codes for CASNPTGGNTEAFF.

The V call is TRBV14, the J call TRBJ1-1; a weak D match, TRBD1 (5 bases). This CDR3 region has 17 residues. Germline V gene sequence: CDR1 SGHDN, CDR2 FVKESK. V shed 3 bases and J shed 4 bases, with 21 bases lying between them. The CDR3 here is CASSQLIPGLRVTEAFF. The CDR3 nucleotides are TGTGCCAGCAGCCAGCTGATCCCGGGACTGAGAGTCACTGAAGCTTTCTTT.

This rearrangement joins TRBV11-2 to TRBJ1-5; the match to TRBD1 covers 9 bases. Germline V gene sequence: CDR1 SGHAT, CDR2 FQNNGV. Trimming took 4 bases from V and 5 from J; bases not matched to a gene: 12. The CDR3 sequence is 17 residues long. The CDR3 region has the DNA TGTGCCAGCAGCTCGCATGCGGACAGGGGACGAGATCAGCCCCAGCATTTT. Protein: CASSSHADRGRDQPQHF.

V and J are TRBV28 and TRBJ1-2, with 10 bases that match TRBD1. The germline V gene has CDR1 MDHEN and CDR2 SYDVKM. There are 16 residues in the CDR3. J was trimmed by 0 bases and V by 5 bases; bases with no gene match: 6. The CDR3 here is CASSLGGTGANYGYTF. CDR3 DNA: TGTGCCAGCAGTCTAGGGGGGACAGGGGCTAACTATGGCTACACCTTC.